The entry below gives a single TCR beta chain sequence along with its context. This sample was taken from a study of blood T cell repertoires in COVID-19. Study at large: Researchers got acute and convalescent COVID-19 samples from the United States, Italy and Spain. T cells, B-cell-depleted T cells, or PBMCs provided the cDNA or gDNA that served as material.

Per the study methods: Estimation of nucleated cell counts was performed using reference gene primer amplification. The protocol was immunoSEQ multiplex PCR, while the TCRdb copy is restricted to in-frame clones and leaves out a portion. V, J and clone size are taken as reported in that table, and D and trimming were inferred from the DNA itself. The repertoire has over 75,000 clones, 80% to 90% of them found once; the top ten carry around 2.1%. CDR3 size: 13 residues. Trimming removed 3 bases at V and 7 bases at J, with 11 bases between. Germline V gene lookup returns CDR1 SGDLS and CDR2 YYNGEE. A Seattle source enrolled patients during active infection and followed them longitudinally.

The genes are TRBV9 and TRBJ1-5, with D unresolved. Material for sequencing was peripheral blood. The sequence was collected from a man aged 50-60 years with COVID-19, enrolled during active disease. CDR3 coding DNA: TGTGCCAGCAGCGAAGGACTGCGCCAGCCCCAGCATTTT. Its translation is CASSEGLRQPQHF.